These T cell receptor beta chains were read from a single sample in a study of cytomegalovirus exposure and HLA in healthy donors. Clones were sequenced by immunoSEQ multiplex PCR, and TCRdb holds only the in-frame ones, with some missing. The profile shows roughly 180,000 clones, 75% of them singletons. The sample consisted of PBMCs. These receptors all stem from a woman between 35 and 50 years old in good health and CMV-seropositive. The CDR3 runs from the conserved cysteine through the conserved F or W. The order of the fields is CDR3 DNA, CDR3 protein, D gene, CDR3 length, clone size, J gene, V gene. The D gene is left open where the match is weak. A row's size may be missing; if present it is once, few, many or a size class.

CDR3 DNA: TGTGCCATCAGTGAGACTACAGGGGTCACTGAAGCTTTCTTT; CDR3 protein: CAISETTGVTEAFF; D gene: TRBD1; CDR3 length: 14; clone size: few; J gene: TRBJ1-1; V gene: TRBV10-3
CDR3 DNA: TGTGCCAGCAGTTTCCTGGGGGGGGAGGTTAACACTGAAGCTTTCTTT; CDR3 protein: CASSFLGGEVNTEAFF; D gene: NA; CDR3 length: 16; clone size: NA; J gene: TRBJ1-1; V gene: TRBV28
CDR3 DNA: TGTGCCAGCAGTGTCCCGTTGGCCTGGGGCTACACCTTC; CDR3 protein: CASSVPLAWGYTF; D gene: NA; CDR3 length: 13; clone size: NA; J gene: TRBJ1-2; V gene: TRBV6-1
CDR3 DNA: TGTGCCAGCAGCTTTGGGAGGACTAGACCTACGCAGCAGTACTTC; CDR3 protein: CASSFGRTRPTQQYF; D gene: TRBD2; CDR3 length: 15; clone size: NA; J gene: TRBJ2-7; V gene: TRBV11-2
CDR3 DNA: TGTGCCAGCAGTTCCGGACAGGGCCACGAGCAGTACTTC; CDR3 protein: CASSSGQGHEQYF; D gene: TRBD1; CDR3 length: 13; clone size: NA; J gene: TRBJ2-7; V gene: TRBV27
CDR3 DNA: TGTGCCAGTAGTGAGGGAGGAGATACGCAGTATTTT; CDR3 protein: CASSEGGDTQYF; D gene: NA; CDR3 length: 12; clone size: NA; J gene: TRBJ2-3; V gene: TRBV19
CDR3 DNA: TGTGCCAGTAGACCCTACGGGACAGACTCCTACGAGCAGTACTTC; CDR3 protein: CASRPYGTDSYEQYF; D gene: TRBD1; CDR3 length: 15; clone size: NA; J gene: TRBJ2-7; V gene: TRBV19
CDR3 DNA: TGTTCCACCAAGCCGACGGGAGATACGCAGTATTTT; CDR3 protein: CSTKPTGDTQYF; D gene: NA; CDR3 length: 12; clone size: NA; J gene: TRBJ2-3; V gene: TRBV7-9
CDR3 DNA: TGTGCCAGCAGTTTATTTACTACTAGCGGGAACAAAAGTGGCAAGTACTTC; CDR3 protein: CASSLFTTSGNKSGKYF; D gene: TRBD2; CDR3 length: 17; clone size: once; J gene: TRBJ2-7; V gene: TRBV28
CDR3 DNA: TGTGCCAGCAGCTTAACTAGTGGGACAGGGAACAATGAGCAGTTCTTC; CDR3 protein: CASSLTSGTGNNEQFF; D gene: TRBD1; CDR3 length: 16; clone size: NA; J gene: TRBJ2-1; V gene: TRBV11-2
CDR3 DNA: TGTGCCAGCTCACCACTAGACACCACTGAAGCTTTCTTT; CDR3 protein: CASSPLDTTEAFF; D gene: NA; CDR3 length: 13; clone size: few; J gene: TRBJ1-1; V gene: TRBV18
CDR3 DNA: TGTGCCAGCAGTGGGAGACTCACAGATACGCAGTATTTT; CDR3 protein: CASSGRLTDTQYF; D gene: NA; CDR3 length: 13; clone size: NA; J gene: TRBJ2-3; V gene: TRBV11-3
CDR3 DNA: TGTGCTAGCAGCCCCGGGACAGCTTACACAGATACGCAGTATTTT; CDR3 protein: CASSPGTAYTDTQYF; D gene: TRBD1; CDR3 length: 15; clone size: NA; J gene: TRBJ2-3; V gene: TRBV7-7
CDR3 DNA: TGCGCCAGCAGCTCCACAGGGGTCTCCTACGAGCAGTACTTC; CDR3 protein: CASSSTGVSYEQYF; D gene: TRBD1; CDR3 length: 14; clone size: NA; J gene: TRBJ2-7; V gene: TRBV5-1